This passage covers 8 T cell receptor beta chains from one sample sequenced in a study of blood T cell repertoires in COVID-19. Method: immunoSEQ multiplex PCR; TCRdb's copy keeps in-frame clones and lacks some. This table has 25,000 to 35,000 clones, 92% appearing once. What was sequenced was peripheral blood. The source is a man in his forties or fifties with active COVID-19.

The rearrangement links TRBV3-1 (or the pseudogene TRBV3-2) to TRBJ2-5, with 13 bases fitting TRBD2. Germline V lookup: CDR1 LGHDT, CDR2 YNNKEL (reference sequence). Trimming removed 1 base from V and 2 bases from J; junction bases left unmatched: 1. There are 16 residues in the CDR3. In DNA form, the CDR3 reads TGTGCCAGCAGCCAAGGACTAGCGGGAGGACAAGAGACCCAGTACTTC. Its translation is CASSQGLAGGQETQYF.

The chain employs TRBV4-1 and TRBJ2-5, with 7 nucleotides matching TRBD1. The CDR3 runs to 13 residues. V lost 4 bases to trimming and J lost 2 bases; unmatched junction nucleotides: 1. The germline V gene encodes CDR1 MGHRA and CDR2 YSYEKL. CDR3 nucleotide sequence: TGCGCCAGCAGCCGGGGACAGCAAGAGACCCAGTACTTC. Translation gives CASSRGQQETQYF.

This chain uses TRBV7-3 with TRBJ2-5; TRBD2 aligns across 9 bases. Germline V gives CDR1 SGHTA, CDR2 FQGTGA. The CDR3 has 13 amino acids. J lost 5 bases, V lost 2 bases, and 0 bases had no gene match. As DNA, the CDR3 is TGTGCCAGCAGCTTAGGACTAGCGGAGACCCAGTACTTC. Residues: CASSLGLAETQYF.

The rearrangement links TRBV30 to TRBJ2-1; 12 bases align to TRBD2. This CDR3 is built from 15 residues. Germline V gives CDR1 GTSNPN, CDR2 SVGIG (reference sequence). The V and J ends lost 2 bases and 8 bases, in that order; junction bases with no gene match: 7. The CDR3 sequence is CAWSSRLAGVHEQFF. The CDR3 bases are TGTGCCTGGAGTTCTAGACTAGCGGGAGTACATGAGCAGTTCTTC.

The gene calls are TRBV5-1 and TRBJ2-1, with TRBD2 as a possible D gene (6 bases). Between the trimmed V and J ends, which lost 2 bases and 12 bases, there was a span of 18 bases. From germline, CDR1 is SGHRS and CDR2 YFSETQ. The CDR3 runs 14 residues. CDR3 in amino acids: CASSLRGGAISQFF. In DNA form, the CDR3 reads TGCGCCAGCAGCTTACGTGGCGGGGCAATTTCGCAGTTCTTC.

The chain uses TRBV12-3 or TRBV12-4 and TRBJ1-6, with no clear D. Trimming stripped 2 bases from V and 8 bases from J, with 7 bases between. This CDR3 is 13 amino acids long. Written as DNA, the CDR3 is TGTGCCAGCAGTTTATTCCAGGATTCACCCCTCCACTTT. Its translation is CASSLFQDSPLHF.

The rearrangement links TRBV7-9 to TRBJ2-7; 8 nucleotides agree with TRBD1. CDR3 length: 15 amino acids. From germline, CDR1 is SEHNR and CDR2 FQNEAQ (reference sequence). V lost 4 bases and J lost 3; bases outside the gene matches: 8. CDR3 bases: TGTGCCAGCAGCTCAGACCGGGACAGGCTCTACGAGCAGTACTTC. Its translation: CASSSDRDRLYEQYF.

This rearrangement joins TRBV19 to TRBJ2-2, with 9 nucleotides matching TRBD1. The CDR3 has 17 amino acids. Germline lookup yields CDR1 LNHDA and CDR2 SQIVND (reference sequence). The V and J ends lost 5 bases and 5 bases, in that order; junction bases with no gene match: 12. CDR3 sequence: CASSLIWGTGKTGELFF. CDR3 in DNA: TGTGCCAGTAGTCTTATTTGGGGGACAGGGAAAACCGGGGAGCTGTTTTTT. Full variable domain (remainder filled in from reference TRBV19 and TRBJ2-2): DGGITQSPKYLFRKEGQNVTLSCEQNLNHDAMYWYRQDPGQGLRLIYYSQIVNDFQKGDIAEGYSVSREKKESFPLTVTSAQKNPTAFYLCASSLIWGTGKTGELFFGEGSRLTVL.